This T cell receptor (beta chain) was sequenced for a study of PD-1 blockade in classical Hodgkin lymphoma (dated by TCRdb to the early 2020s). With regard to the full study: Nivolumab dosing was 3 mg/kg intravenously every 2 weeks, continuing until either disease progression or unacceptable toxicity. A peripheral blood immune signature of response to PD-1 blockade in classical Hodgkin lymphoma was defined using TCR beta sequencing and CyTOF.

The full study reports these points: Trial patients achieving complete response had baseline diversity similar to newly diagnosed patients, whereas partial responders and progressors had significantly lower diversity. Lower diversity was seen in patients whose nivolumab began less than 1 year after ASCT, and these patients were left out of later analyses so that immune reconstitution would not confound the results. The study was limited to a single clinical trial cohort, and causes of repertoire differences, possibly disease activity or prior therapy, remained undefined. Newly diagnosed patients were reported to have lower baseline TCR diversity than healthy donors, and relapsed/refractory patients were reported to have lower baseline TCR diversity still. A significant rise by C4D1 was seen in CD4+ but not CD8+ TCR diversity (p=0.0027 vs p=0.16), with the rise being most apparent in complete responders (p=0.02).

Note on this clone: Its binding antigen is unknown. No much larger clonotype is one base removed from it; base qualities were not supplied.

Reading the label with the study, this specimen's time point is: cycle 1 day 1 (C1D1), immediately before nivolumab initiation. Every trial patient had relapsed following autologous stem cell transplantation, and prior brentuximab vedotin exposure was what differed among cohorts A, B and C. The trial cohort was composed of 56 patients with relapsed/refractory classical Hodgkin lymphoma, for whom complete response, partial response or progressive disease was recorded as best overall response. In the multi-cohort phase II CheckMate 205 trial, trial patients received single-agent nivolumab. An independent review committee assessed best overall response by applying the 2007 International Working Group response criteria. PBMCs from the trial were collected at three points: immediately before nivolumab initiation (C1D1), and during therapy at cycle 2 day 1 and cycle 4 day 1. After peripheral blood was drawn into 8 mL Vacutainer Cell Preparation Tubes, PBMCs were isolated by centrifugation and then cryopreserved.

The Qiagen DNeasy kit was used to extract genomic DNA both from unsorted PBMCs and from the negatively selected CD4+ and CD8+ fractions. Using primers that anneal to V and J segments, immunoSEQ multiplex PCR amplified the TCR beta CDR3 regions. A synthetic immune receptor repertoire was used to minimize amplification bias, and remaining bias was computationally removed after sequencing. The original pipeline was this. Custom Python scripts were used to quantify repertoire diversity as the Shannon entropy index. Unsorted, CD4+ and CD8+ repertoires were analyzed separately, except in combined analyses where CD4+ and CD8+ sequences were merged in silico. A clone counted as expanded when the clone's frequency after treatment rose at least 2-fold relative to C1D1, and clones undetected at baseline were given a pseudocount of 0.5. Clones with 0 or 1 copy at C1D1 were classified as singleton clones, and clones with 2 or more copies were classified as non-singleton clones. Clones expanded in unsorted samples were annotated as CD4+, CD8+ or unknown by matching protein sequences in sorted samples from the same patient. Wilcoxon tests were applied to paired samples to test diversity changes from C1D1 to C4D1. Drawn from immuneACCESS, this table holds only the in-frame rearrangements with V and J called that TCRdb kept. Clones are partly lost; checked studies trace under half to an unresolved V gene and leave the rest unexplained. For V, J and clone size, that table is used; D and trimming come from the DNA. The sample table holds around 36,000 clones, of which about 90% were seen once. Together, the top ten hold 8.5% to 10% of the sample.

The germline V gene sets CDR1 to MGHRA and CDR2 to YSYEKL. Taken from cysteine to phenylalanine, the CDR3 has 18 residues. The kept DNA is CDR3 alone, 54 bases in frame from the first base. V and J are trimmed by 4 bases and 6 bases, and the gene matches miss 13 bases of the junction. The clonotype was recovered from a human donor with classical Hodgkin lymphoma. The chain couples TRBV4-1 to TRBJ2-2, with 11 central nucleotides matching TRBD2. The sample in question was peripheral blood mononuclear cells (PBMCs), obtained at baseline. In nucleotides, the sequence is TGCGCCAGCAGCCGGACCCTAGCGGGGGGACCTGGTCCCGGGGAGCTGTTTTTT. The translation is CASSRTLAGGPGPGELFF.